A selection of T cell receptor beta chains follows, all from one sample in a study of post-analysis software for immune sequencing data. Via MiXCR, TCRdb re-called the PCR reads, giving one row per CDR3 protein. The data contain 750,000 to 950,000 distinct CDR3 sequences, roughly 50% of them seen just once; the ten biggest clones take up about 4.5%. The specimen was blood. The receptors come from a girl aged 5-17 years with multiple sclerosis. CDR3s include the opening cysteine and the closing phenylalanine or tryptophan. A D gene is named only where the DNA matches it firmly. Where a row states a size, it is once, few, many or the class of an expanded clone; other rows omit it.

cdr3_length: 13
d_call: TRBD2
j_call: TRBJ2-1
clone_size: .
v_call: TRBV27
cdr3_nt: TGTGCCAGCAAAACGGGAGGCTACAATGAGCAGTTCTTC
cdr3_aa: CASKTGGYNEQFF

cdr3_length: 14
d_call: TRBD1
j_call: TRBJ2-5
clone_size: .
v_call: TRBV6-6
cdr3_nt: TGTGCCAGCAGTGATCGACAGGGGATCGAGACCCAGTACTTC
cdr3_aa: CASSDRQGIETQYF

cdr3_length: 14
d_call: .
j_call: TRBJ1-4
clone_size: .
v_call: TRBV2
cdr3_nt: TGTGCCAGCACCCGGGGAGGCGGGAGTGAAAAACTGTTTTTT
cdr3_aa: CASTRGGGSEKLFF

cdr3_length: 15
d_call: .
j_call: TRBJ2-5
clone_size: few
v_call: TRBV7-9
cdr3_nt: TGTGCCAGCAATCCTACCGAGGCAGCGTTTGGGGCGCAGTACTTC
cdr3_aa: CASNPTEAAFGAQYF

cdr3_length: 14
d_call: .
j_call: TRBJ2-3
clone_size: .
v_call: TRBV6-4
cdr3_nt: TGTGCCAGCAGTGACCCTGCTAGCGCAGATACGCAGTATTTT
cdr3_aa: CASSDPASADTQYF

cdr3_length: 13
d_call: .
j_call: TRBJ2-3
clone_size: .
v_call: TRBV10-3
cdr3_nt: TGTGCCATCAGTGACAGCCCCCTGGATACGCAGTATTTT
cdr3_aa: CAISDSPLDTQYF

cdr3_length: 16
d_call: TRBD1
j_call: TRBJ1-2
clone_size: many
v_call: TRBV7-3
cdr3_nt: TGTGCCAGCAGCTTATGGGGAGGGGGTGGGACAGATGGCTACACCTTC
cdr3_aa: CASSLWGGGGTDGYTF

cdr3_length: 14
d_call: .
j_call: TRBJ2-3
clone_size: few
v_call: TRBV10-3
cdr3_nt: TGTGCCATCAGTGAGTCGCTCGGCACAGATACGCAGTATTTT
cdr3_aa: CAISESLGTDTQYF

cdr3_length: 17
d_call: .
j_call: TRBJ1-6
clone_size: .
v_call: TRBV28
cdr3_nt: TGTGCCAGCAGTTTATTGCGGTTAAGCTCCTATAATTCACCCCTCCACTTT
cdr3_aa: CASSLLRLSSYNSPLHF

cdr3_length: 14
d_call: .
j_call: TRBJ2-7
clone_size: .
v_call: TRBV20-1
cdr3_nt: TGCAGTGCTAGAGGCCCGTTGAGCTCCTACGAGCAGTACTTC
cdr3_aa: CSARGPLSSYEQYF

cdr3_length: 13
d_call: .
j_call: TRBJ2-7
clone_size: .
v_call: TRBV5-1
cdr3_nt: TGCGCCAGCAGCTTGTGGACTCAGTACGAGCAGTACTTC
cdr3_aa: CASSLWTQYEQYF

cdr3_length: 15
d_call: .
j_call: TRBJ2-1
clone_size: .
v_call: TRBV7-3
cdr3_nt: TGTGCCAGCAGCTGGGGTTTCGGGACTTACAATGAGCAGTTCTTC
cdr3_aa: CASSWGFGTYNEQFF

cdr3_length: 13
d_call: .
j_call: TRBJ2-3
clone_size: .
v_call: TRBV5-1
cdr3_nt: TGCGCCAGCAGCTTGGGCTTGAATGGGCCGCAGTATTTT
cdr3_aa: CASSLGLNGPQYF

cdr3_length: 15
d_call: TRBD1
j_call: TRBJ2-4
clone_size: .
v_call: TRBV7-2
cdr3_nt: TGTGCCAGCAGGCTGGGGACAGGGTCCAAAAACATTCAGTACTTC
cdr3_aa: CASRLGTGSKNIQYF

cdr3_length: 12
d_call: .
j_call: TRBJ2-3
clone_size: few
v_call: TRBV20-1
cdr3_nt: TGCAGTGCTTCTCCTAGTGGAGATACGCAGTATTTT
cdr3_aa: CSASPSGDTQYF

cdr3_length: 15
d_call: .
j_call: TRBJ1-2
clone_size: few
v_call: TRBV3-1
cdr3_nt: TGTGCCAGCAGCCGGACAGCTACAACGATCTATGGCTACACCTTC
cdr3_aa: CASSRTATTIYGYTF

cdr3_length: 15
d_call: .
j_call: TRBJ2-7
clone_size: .
v_call: TRBV10-3
cdr3_nt: TGTGCCATCAGTGGGAACAGGATATCGTTTGACGAGCAGTACTTC
cdr3_aa: CAISGNRISFDEQYF

cdr3_length: 14
d_call: .
j_call: TRBJ2-3
clone_size: .
v_call: TRBV9
cdr3_nt: TGTGCCAGCAGCGTAGGGAACAGGTGGGATACGCAGTATTTT
cdr3_aa: CASSVGNRWDTQYF